These 23 T cell receptor beta chains originate from one sample sequenced in a study of blood T cell repertoires in COVID-19. Using immunoSEQ multiplex PCR, the repertoire was profiled, and TCRdb retains in-frame clones only, with some absent. The sample lists approximately 160,000 clones, approximately 85% occurring once. The sample was peripheral blood. These receptors all stem from a man aged 35-49 years who had recovered from COVID-19.

The genes are TRBV7-2 and TRBJ2-2; TRBD2 matches at 11 bases. This CDR3 comprises 18 residues. CDR1 SGHTA and CDR2 FQGNSA come from the germline V gene. Trimming at V came to 2 bases and at J to 0 bases, leaving 5 bases not matched to a gene. The CDR3 reads CASSLPGLAGPNTGELFF. DNA of the CDR3: TGTGCCAGCAGCTTACCCGGACTAGCGGGTCCGAACACCGGGGAGCTGTTTTTT.

V usage is TRBV14 and J usage is TRBJ1-2, with D unclear. CDR3 length: 13 amino acids. The V end was cut by 1 base, the J end by 8 bases, with 11 bases between. In germline, CDR1 is SGHDN, CDR2 FVKESK. As DNA, the CDR3 is TGTGCCAGCAGCCAAGGGAGGGTTGGCGGCTACACCTTC. Translated, it gives CASSQGRVGGYTF.

The CDR3: CAWSGQGYGEQFF. CDR3 DNA sequence: TGTGCCTGGTCTGGACAGGGGTATGGTGAGCAGTTCTTC. The chain is built from TRBV30 and TRBJ2-1, with 9 bases lining up with TRBD1. Losses at the gene ends were 5 bases for V and 9 bases for J; bases not matched to a gene: 8. The CDR3 has 13 residues. Germline CDR1 reads GTSNPN; CDR2 reads SVGIG (reference sequence).

V gene TRBV7-8 combines with J gene TRBJ1-1, with 11 bases matching TRBD1. CDR1 is SGHVS, CDR2 FQNEAQ, per germline. V lost 8 bases and J lost 5; bases outside the gene matches: 4. This CDR3 comprises 13 residues. CDR3 region: CASGRDRGTEAFF. CDR3 DNA sequence: TGTGCCAGCGGCCGGGACAGGGGGACTGAAGCTTTCTTT.

V is TRBV11-3 and J is TRBJ2-1; possible D gene TRBD2, 6 bases. This CDR3 is 15 amino acids long. Germline V gives CDR1 SGHNT, CDR2 YENEEA. The V end was cut by 1 base, the J end by 5 bases, with 12 bases between. The CDR3 bases are TGTGCCAGCAGCTTAGTGGTGGGAGGCGACAATGAGCAGTTCTTC. As protein: CASSLVVGGDNEQFF.

The genes are TRBV30 and TRBJ1-2; D not certain. The CDR3 extends over 11 amino acids. The germline CDR1 and CDR2 sequences are GTSNPN and SVGIG (reference sequence). Trimming pared 3 bases from V and 4 bases from J, leaving 6 bases between. The CDR3 nucleotides read TGTGCCTGGAGCCAGGTCTATGGCTACACCTTC. Its translation: CAWSQVYGYTF.

The chain is built from TRBV2 and TRBJ2-7, with 9 nucleotides matching TRBD1. The V and J ends lost 4 bases and 5 bases, in that order; junction bases with no gene match: 9. The length of the CDR3 is 15 residues. Germline V gene lookup returns CDR1 SNHLY and CDR2 FYNNEI. CDR3 bases: TGTGCCAGCAGTGGTCCGGGACAGGGAGGGAACGAGCAGTACTTC. Protein sequence: CASSGPGQGGNEQYF.

The chain carries TRBV27 and TRBJ2-2, with D perhaps matching TRBD1 (5 bases). The V gene's germline CDR1 is MNHEY and CDR2 SMNVEV (reference sequence). This CDR3 is 14 amino acids long. With 2 bases removed from V and 4 bases from J, the gap between germline ends came to 8 bases. The CDR3 sequence is CASSLRQGTGELFF. CDR3 sequence (DNA): TGTGCCAGCAGTTTACGGCAGGGCACCGGGGAGCTGTTTTTT.

This chain uses TRBV12-5 with TRBJ1-2; possible D gene TRBD1, 6 bases. The V and J ends lost 4 bases and 5 bases respectively, with 17 bases between them. CDR1 and CDR2 from the germline V gene are LGHNT and FRNRAP. The CDR3 length is 15 residues. The CDR3 region is CASGSRDTTYYGYTF. The CDR3 DNA sequence: TGTGCTAGTGGTTCCCGGGACACCACGTATTATGGCTACACCTTC.

CDR3 nucleotides: TGTGCCAGCAGCTTAGAAGGGGCTGCCCAAGAGACCCAGTACTTC. Translation gives CASSLEGAAQETQYF. The gene calls are TRBV11-3 and TRBJ2-5; D possibly corresponds to TRBD1 (5 bases). V lost 0 bases, J lost 1 base, and 9 bases lay in between. Germline CDR1 and CDR2: SGHNT and YENEEA. The CDR3 is 15 residues long.

The rearrangement uses TRBV6-5 and TRBJ2-3; possibly TRBD1 for D (6 bases). CDR1 and CDR2 (germline): MNHEY, SVGAGI. The CDR3 length is 13 residues. V shed 4 bases and J shed 2 bases, with 7 bases lying between them. CDR3 bases: TGTGCCAGCAGTTCAGGGGACACAGATACGCAGTATTTT. It is translated as CASSSGDTDTQYF.

This sequence joins TRBV18 and TRBJ2-1, with 8 bases lining up with TRBD2. The CDR3 has 15 residues. The ends lost 3 bases at V and 5 bases at J; junction bases unmatched: 6. Germline CDR1 KGHSH, CDR2 LQKENI. CDR3 nucleotide sequence: TGTGCCAGCTCACCGTTCGGGGGGGCAGACAATGAGCAGTTCTTC. Its protein product is CASSPFGGADNEQFF.

V gene TRBV3-1 (or the pseudogene TRBV3-2) combines with J gene TRBJ1-2, with D tentatively TRBD1 (6 bases). The CDR3 has 16 amino acids. The germline CDR1 and CDR2 sequences are LGHDT and YNNKEL (reference sequence). Trimming took 4 bases from V and 4 from J, leaving 19 bases between them. The CDR3 here is CASSRGHLGEGYGYTF. The CDR3 DNA sequence: TGTGCCAGCAGCCGGGGACACCTAGGGGAGGGCTATGGCTACACCTTC.

The rearrangement uses TRBV7-2 and TRBJ1-1; no clear D gene. V was cut by 1 base and J by 2 bases, with 11 bases left in between. CDR1 is SGHTA and CDR2 is FQGNSA in the germline V gene. The CDR3 runs 15 residues. The chain's CDR3 is CASSLDHSFNTEAFF. CDR3 sequence (DNA): TGTGCCAGCAGCTTAGATCACAGTTTCAACACTGAAGCTTTCTTT.

The V and J genes are TRBV28 and TRBJ2-1, with D possibly TRBD1 on 6 matching bases. Germline CDR1 MDHEN, CDR2 SYDVKM. The germline V and J ends were trimmed by 9 bases and 5 bases, with 26 bases remaining between them. The CDR3 consists of 17 residues. CDR3: CASSTGPPRWDNNEQFF. CDR3 nucleotide sequence: TGTGCCAGTTCGACTGGACCCCCTCGGTGGGACAACAATGAGCAGTTCTTC.

V usage is TRBV6-5 and J usage is TRBJ2-7, with 7 bases aligning to TRBD1. Losses at the gene ends were 6 bases for V and 0 bases for J; bases not matched to a gene: 8. Germline V gene sequence: CDR1 MNHEY, CDR2 SVGAGI. The CDR3 length is 15 residues. The CDR3 nucleotides read TGTGCCAGCAGCGCCCTGACAGGGTACTCCTACGAGCAGTACTTC. Translated: CASSALTGYSYEQYF.

The V gene is TRBV19, the J gene TRBJ2-1; TRBD2 is a possible D gene (5 bases). CDR1 is LNHDA and CDR2 is SQIVND in the germline V gene (reference sequence). This CDR3 has 16 residues. Trimming took 5 bases from V and 4 from J, leaving 18 bases between them. CDR3 residues: CASSVVRGGVYNEQFF. In DNA form, the CDR3 reads TGTGCCAGTAGTGTGGTTCGGGGTGGGGTTTACAATGAGCAGTTCTTC.

The chain carries TRBV2 and TRBJ1-1; no definite D call. The germline CDR1 and CDR2 sequences are SNHLY and FYNNEI. Trimming took 6 bases from V and 4 from J, leaving 12 bases between them. The CDR3 has 13 residues. The DNA of the CDR3 is TGTGCCAGCAGGGAATTTTCCGGCACTGAAGCTTTCTTT. This gives the protein CASREFSGTEAFF.

The chain employs TRBV9 and TRBJ2-2, with TRBD2 identical over 9 bases. Germline loops: CDR1 SGDLS, CDR2 YYNGEE. The CDR3 is made up of 16 amino acids. Trimming at V came to 0 bases and at J to 1 base, leaving 1 base not matched to a gene. This chain's CDR3 is CASSVGSGGNTGELFF. The CDR3 DNA reads as TGTGCCAGCAGCGTAGGTAGCGGGGGGAACACCGGGGAGCTGTTTTTT.

In this sample, this clone turned up once. The chain uses TRBV2 and TRBJ2-3; TRBD1 agrees at 10 bases. CDR3 length: 13 amino acids. With 6 bases clipped from V and 6 bases from J, the junction kept 3 bases outside the gene matches. The germline CDR1 and CDR2 sequences are SNHLY and FYNNEI. This chain's CDR3 is CASRRQGADTQYF. The CDR3 nucleotides are TGTGCCAGCAGAAGACAGGGGGCGGATACGCAGTATTTT.

The chain uses TRBV11-2 and TRBJ2-5; 7 nucleotides line up with TRBD1. V shed 4 bases and J 3 bases; nucleotides not matched to a gene: 8. Germline CDR1 is SGHAT and CDR2 is FQNNGV. This CDR3 region has 15 residues. The CDR3 region is CASSYGTAPEETQYF. DNA for the CDR3: TGTGCCAGCAGCTACGGGACAGCTCCTGAAGAGACCCAGTACTTC.

The chain recombines TRBV5-1 with TRBJ2-5; D might be TRBD1 (5 bases). Per the germline V gene, CDR1 is SGHRS and CDR2 is YFSETQ. V was cut by 0 bases and J by 7 bases, with 10 bases left in between. The CDR3 runs to 13 residues. This CDR3 reads CASSLVQEGTQYF. The CDR3 DNA reads as TGCGCCAGCAGCTTGGTACAGGAAGGGACCCAGTACTTC.

The rearrangement uses TRBV27 and TRBJ2-3; no firm D call. This CDR3 is 12 amino acids long. Trimming stripped 3 bases from V and 2 bases from J, with 3 bases between. The germline CDR1 and CDR2 sequences are MNHEY and SMNVEV (reference sequence). This chain's CDR3 is CASSFNTDTQYF. CDR3 nucleotides: TGTGCCAGCAGTTTTAACACAGATACGCAGTATTTT.